This T cell receptor (beta chain) was observed in a study of identical twins. Study-level results: Where beta out-of-frame sequences were concerned, excess twin sharing was weaker.

Regarding this clonotype: Its target is not known.

A template switching step contributed a universal primer site, while unique molecular identifiers were present in the cDNA. Each CDR3 protein is one row after TCRdb ran MiXCR on the 5' RACE reads. Among roughly 770,000 distinct CDR3 sequences listed, approximately 18% were seen once. Germline loops: CDR1 SGHNT, CDR2 YYREEE (reference sequence). The germline V and J ends were trimmed by 1 base and 6 bases, with 13 bases remaining between them. This CDR3 has 15 amino acids. The same sample was also used in a study of T cells expressing NK-cell markers. That work adds: An anti-gamma-delta TCR antibody confined sorting to alpha-beta TCR T cells across several of the experiments.

The gene calls are TRBV5-4 and TRBJ2-2; D might be TRBD1 (6 bases). Material: PBMCs. The clonotype originates from a woman younger than 35 in good health. CDR3 nucleotide sequence: TGTGCCAGCAGCTTGCAGGGGATGATAGCCGGGGAGCTGTTTTTT. Protein: CASSLQGMIAGELFF.